The 29 T cell receptor beta chains in this list originate from one sample, sequenced in a study of OX40 agonist ivuxolimab in advanced cancers. Some clones are missing from TCRdb's copy, which holds only in-frame ones; the method was immunoSEQ multiplex PCR. The sample lists more than 90,000 clones, about 80% occurring once. The material sequenced was CD4+ or CD8+ T cells sorted from blood, taken in a trial of the OX40 agonist ivuxolimab. The receptors originated from an adult with an advanced solid tumor such as melanoma, head and neck, liver or kidney cancer.

The genes are TRBV25-1 and TRBJ1-2; D is unclear. The CDR3 totals 12 residues. V was trimmed by 0 bases and J by 5 bases, leaving 4 bases between them. CDR1 is MGHDK, CDR2 SYGVNS, per germline. The CDR3 sequence: CASSEYGYGYTF. CDR3 coding DNA: TGTGCCAGCAGTGAATACGGGTATGGCTACACCTTC.

V usage is TRBV6-1 and J usage is TRBJ1-2; D perhaps matches TRBD1 (6 bases). CDR1 and CDR2 (germline): MNHNS, SASEGT. CDR3 size: 13 residues. V gave up 7 bases and J gave up 3 bases, with 12 bases separating them. The CDR3 DNA sequence: TGTGCCAGCAATTCCGACAGGTACTATGGCTACACCTTC. Amino acid sequence: CASNSDRYYGYTF.

The V gene is TRBV10-3, the J gene TRBJ1-4, with D tentatively TRBD1 (6 bases). The CDR3 is 13 amino acids. Germline V gives CDR1 ENHRY, CDR2 SYGVKD. Trimming stripped 4 bases from V and 7 bases from J, with 10 bases between. The CDR3 DNA follows: TGTGCCATCAGTGGACAGGTCGGTGAAAAACTGTTTTTT. It specifies CAISGQVGEKLFF.

The V gene is TRBV21-1, the J gene TRBJ2-1; TRBD1, as called in the table, went unchecked against the DNA. TRBV21-1 is termed a pseudogene. The CDR3 loop spans 14 amino acids. The CDR3 here is CASSQGRYYNEQFF. CDR3 coding DNA: TGTGCCAGCAGCCAGGGCAGATACTACAATGAGCAGTTCTTC.

J is TRBJ2-7 and V is TRBV5-1; TRBD1 might be the D (6 bases). The V gene lost 6 bases and the J gene lost 6 bases, with 16 bases spanning the gap. The CDR3 is 13 amino acids. Germline CDR1 SGHRS, CDR2 YFSETQ. CDR3 nucleotide sequence: TGCGCCAGCAACTCGGACAGCCGCGGCGAGCAGTACTTC. Its protein product is CASNSDSRGEQYF.

The chain has TRBV7-2 and TRBJ1-5; D might be TRBD1 (5 bases). V lost 5 bases and J lost 1, with 12 bases in between. This CDR3 has 15 amino acids. Germline lookup yields CDR1 SGHTA and CDR2 FQGNSA. CDR3 loop: CASSALGGSNQPQHF. CDR3 sequence (DNA): TGTGCCAGCAGCGCGCTGGGGGGGAGCAATCAGCCCCAGCATTTT.

This chain connects TRBV11-2 to TRBJ2-7; D unclear. V gave up 2 bases and J gave up 2 bases, with 10 bases separating them. The CDR3 sequence is 14 residues long. Germline CDR1 is SGHAT and CDR2 is FQNNGV. In DNA form, the CDR3 reads TGTGCCAGCAGCTTACCGAGGACGGCCTACGAGCAGTACTTC. Protein product: CASSLPRTAYEQYF.

This rearrangement joins TRBV18 to TRBJ1-1; 9 nucleotides match TRBD1. Germline trimming cut 5 bases from V and 4 bases from J; bases unmatched to any gene: 14. Per germline, CDR1 KGHSH and CDR2 LQKENI. This CDR3 comprises 17 residues. The DNA of the CDR3 is TGTGCCAGCTCAGTAGGGAAACAGGGGGCATCGGGCACTGAAGCTTTCTTT. Amino acids: CASSVGKQGASGTEAFF.

The chain employs TRBV10-1 and TRBJ2-3; 7 nucleotides match TRBD2. The CDR3 spans 18 residues. The germline V gene has CDR1 WNHNN and CDR2 SYGVQD (reference sequence). V dropped 0 bases and J dropped 0; count of bases not matched to a gene: 9. The CDR3 region has the DNA TGCGCCAGCAGTGAGTCGACTCGAAGCGGGAACAGCACAGATACGCAGTATTTT. This translates into CASSESTRSGNSTDTQYF.

J is TRBJ2-1 and V is TRBV10-3, with TRBD2 matching 9 bases. The V gene's germline CDR1 is ENHRY and CDR2 SYGVKD. The CDR3 has 16 residues. V was pared by 9 bases and J by 8 bases, with 17 bases of the junction left unmatched. The CDR3 bases are TGTGCCATTGGCTCAGGCGGGGGGGCCTTAAGGTATGAGCAGTTCTTC. Translated, it gives CAIGSGGGALRYEQFF.

This clone was seen more than once but under ten times. The J gene is TRBJ1-5, the V gene TRBV7-2; maybe TRBD1 (6 bases). With 6 bases removed from V and 6 bases from J, the gap between germline ends came to 18 bases. Looked up from germline, CDR1 is SGHTA and CDR2 is FQGNSA. This CDR3 comprises 15 residues. The CDR3 bases are TGTGCCAGCAGTCGAAATACAGGGTTTCGTCAGCCCCAGCATTTT. Its protein product is CASSRNTGFRQPQHF. Together with reference TRBV7-2 and TRBJ1-5, the CDR3 gives the full variable domain: GAGVSQSPSNKVTEKGKDVELRCDPISGHTALYWYRQSLGQGLEFLIYFQGNSAPDKSGLPSDRFSAERTGGSVSTLTIQRTQQEDSAVYLCASSRNTGFRQPQHFGDGTRLSIL.

The gene calls are TRBV19 and TRBJ2-4, with a possible D match to TRBD2 (5 bases). The CDR3 runs 14 residues. The germline V and J ends were trimmed by 0 bases and 8 bases, with 11 bases remaining between them. Germline-derived CDR1 and CDR2 are LNHDA and SQIVND (reference sequence). CDR3 bases: TGTGCCAGTAGTATAGATTCCCGGGAAGACATTCAGTACTTC. The encoded protein is CASSIDSREDIQYF.

This clone was picked up a small number of times. The chain joins TRBV15 to TRBJ1-6; 7 bases map to TRBD1. The V and J ends lost 1 base and 9 bases, in that order; junction bases with no gene match: 3. The CDR3 contains 14 residues. CDR1 is LNHNV, CDR2 YYDKDF, per germline (reference sequence). The CDR3 DNA follows: TGTGCCACCAGCAGAGGACAGGGAGGTTCACCCCTCCACTTT. Translation gives CATSRGQGGSPLHF.

V is TRBV7-9 and J is TRBJ2-7, with D possibly TRBD1 on 5 matching bases. This CDR3 is 17 amino acids long. Trimming removed 5 bases at V and 5 bases at J, with 25 bases between. CDR1 is SEHNR and CDR2 is FQNEAQ in the germline V gene (reference sequence). The CDR3 loop is CASSPAGRLGQVNEQYF. The CDR3 DNA is TGTGCCAGCAGCCCAGCTGGGCGGCTGGGGCAGGTCAACGAGCAGTACTTC.

This clone was seen only once. The gene calls are TRBV23-1 and TRBJ1-2; the D is unclear. TRBV23-1 is known as an ORF, though its function is uncertain. The CDR3 totals 16 residues. V lost 2 bases and J lost 0, with 13 bases in between. CDR3 sequence reads: CASSQRSAVANYGYTF. For the CDR3, the DNA is TGCGCCAGCAGTCAAAGGTCAGCCGTAGCTAACTATGGCTACACCTTC.

The CDR3 loop reads CASSPGLAGAQETQYF. The CDR3 nucleotides are TGTGCCAGTAGTCCAGGACTAGCGGGAGCCCAAGAGACCCAGTACTTC. The rearrangement joins TRBV19 to TRBJ2-5; 13 nucleotides line up with TRBD2. CDR3 length equals 16 residues. J was trimmed by 1 base and V by 5 bases; bases with no gene match: 4. Per the germline V gene, CDR1 is LNHDA and CDR2 is SQIVND (reference sequence).

DNA of the CDR3: TGTGCCAGCAGCTTAGGGGGGAACACTGAAGCTTTCTTT. The encoded protein is CASSLGGNTEAFF. The chain couples TRBV11-2 to TRBJ1-1; D gene ambiguous. V lost 1 base and J 1 base, leaving 4 bases between the germline ends. This CDR3 is built from 13 residues. Per the germline V gene, CDR1 is SGHAT and CDR2 is FQNNGV.

This sequence joins TRBV5-1 and TRBJ1-5, with a tentative D call TRBD1 (5 bases). V lost 4 bases, J lost 5 bases, and 13 bases lay in between. From germline, CDR1 is SGHRS and CDR2 YFSETQ. There are 14 residues in the CDR3. The CDR3 reads CASSPDRGDQPQHF. The CDR3 DNA is TGCGCCAGCAGCCCTGACAGAGGAGATCAGCCCCAGCATTTT.

This chain uses TRBV5-1 with TRBJ2-3, with 13 nucleotides matching TRBD2. Losses at the gene ends were 2 bases for V and 2 bases for J; bases not matched to a gene: 11. Germline CDR1 reads SGHRS; CDR2 reads YFSETQ. The CDR3 has 19 amino acids. This chain's CDR3 is CASSLSGLAGSLYTDTQYF. DNA for the CDR3: TGCGCCAGCAGCTTATCGGGACTAGCGGGGTCCCTCTACACAGATACGCAGTATTTT.

Comment on this clone: The junction does not match germline at one end; this may be a read error. The chain carries TRBV6-1 and TRBJ2-7, with 11 nucleotides matching TRBD1. Germline V gene data show CDR1 as MNHNS and CDR2 as SASEGT. The CDR3 is 15 residues long. The CDR3 sequence: CASRAGQGGPYGQYF. CDR3 nucleotides: TGTGCCAGCAGGGCGGGACAGGGGGGACCTTACGGGCAGTACTTC.

This chain uses TRBV10-3 with TRBJ1-2, with 8 bases fitting TRBD1. Per germline, CDR1 ENHRY and CDR2 SYGVKD. The CDR3 totals 13 residues. V gave up 10 bases and J gave up 2 bases; unmatched junction bases: 6. DNA of the CDR3: TGTGCCAGCCAACAGGGGGGAAACTATGGCTACACCTTC. Translating gives CASQQGGNYGYTF.

The chain combines TRBV2 with TRBJ2-3; 10 nucleotides line up with TRBD1. Looked up from germline, CDR1 is SNHLY and CDR2 is FYNNEI. CDR3 length: 16 residues. With V trimmed by 4 bases and J by 5 bases, 9 bases remained unmatched. The CDR3: CASSGRGTGDVDTQYF. In DNA form, the CDR3 reads TGTGCCAGCAGTGGGAGAGGGACAGGGGACGTAGATACGCAGTATTTT.

CDR3 in DNA: TGCGCCAGCAGCTTAGCACAGGGGGCTAGGGAAAAACTGTTTTTT. This encodes CASSLAQGAREKLFF. The chain couples TRBV5-1 to TRBJ1-4; 9 bases are shared with TRBD1. CDR1 is SGHRS and CDR2 is YFSETQ in the germline V gene. The length of the CDR3 is 15 residues. The V gene end was trimmed by 2 bases and the J gene end by 8 bases; junction bases not matched to a gene: 7.

The gene calls are TRBV6-1 and TRBJ1-2; maybe TRBD1 (6 bases). CDR1 MNHNS and CDR2 SASEGT come from the germline V gene. CDR3 length: 12 amino acids. V was cut by 4 bases and J by 8 bases, with 11 bases left in between. The CDR3 spells CASSGGAGGYTF. The CDR3 DNA is TGTGCCAGCAGTGGGGGGGCTGGAGGCTACACCTTC.

This clone was seen a few times. Here the CDR3 DNA reads TGTGCCAGCAGACTAGGTGGGATGACAGATACGCAGTATTTT. It specifies CASRLGGMTDTQYF. The chain uses TRBV5-6 and TRBJ2-3, with D perhaps matching TRBD2 (5 bases). The germline CDR1 and CDR2 sequences are SGHDT and YYEEEE. Deletions cut 5 bases from V and 3 bases from J, with 13 bases between. This CDR3 is 14 amino acids long.

The rearrangement uses TRBV6-1 and TRBJ1-5, with D hard to call. Germline V gene lookup returns CDR1 MNHNS and CDR2 SASEGT. V gave up 4 bases and J gave up 0 bases, with 7 bases separating them. The CDR3 covers 14 residues. CDR3 DNA: TGTGCCAGCAGTGGGAGGCCTAGCAATCAGCCCCAGCATTTT. Encoded protein: CASSGRPSNQPQHF.

This chain joins TRBV6-5 and TRBJ2-7; a possible D gene is TRBD2 (7 bases). Germline values: CDR1 MNHEY, CDR2 SVGAGI. The V end was cut by 2 bases, the J end by 6 bases, with 11 bases between. This CDR3 is built from 13 residues. The CDR3 DNA is TGTGCCAGCAGTTACAAGGGGGGGAGCGAGCAGTACTTC. Protein product: CASSYKGGSEQYF.

The chain uses TRBV7-9 and TRBJ1-1, with D unclear. This CDR3 spans 15 amino acids. CDR1 is SEHNR and CDR2 is FQNEAQ in the germline V gene (reference sequence). V dropped 5 bases and J dropped 5 bases, with 18 bases sitting between them. CDR3 residues: CASSPDRTGRTEAFF. CDR3 in DNA: TGTGCCAGCAGCCCCGACCGGACGGGGAGGACTGAAGCTTTCTTT.

This clone occurred a few times. V usage is TRBV4-3 and J usage is TRBJ2-2; tentative D call: TRBD1 (5 bases). V lost 4 bases to trimming and J lost 0 bases, with 15 bases between them. Per germline, CDR1 LGHNA and CDR2 YSLEER. This CDR3 region has 17 residues. This CDR3 reads CASSRKSRTTNTGELFF. Here the CDR3 DNA reads TGCGCCAGCAGCCGTAAGTCTCGGACAACGAACACCGGGGAGCTGTTTTTT.